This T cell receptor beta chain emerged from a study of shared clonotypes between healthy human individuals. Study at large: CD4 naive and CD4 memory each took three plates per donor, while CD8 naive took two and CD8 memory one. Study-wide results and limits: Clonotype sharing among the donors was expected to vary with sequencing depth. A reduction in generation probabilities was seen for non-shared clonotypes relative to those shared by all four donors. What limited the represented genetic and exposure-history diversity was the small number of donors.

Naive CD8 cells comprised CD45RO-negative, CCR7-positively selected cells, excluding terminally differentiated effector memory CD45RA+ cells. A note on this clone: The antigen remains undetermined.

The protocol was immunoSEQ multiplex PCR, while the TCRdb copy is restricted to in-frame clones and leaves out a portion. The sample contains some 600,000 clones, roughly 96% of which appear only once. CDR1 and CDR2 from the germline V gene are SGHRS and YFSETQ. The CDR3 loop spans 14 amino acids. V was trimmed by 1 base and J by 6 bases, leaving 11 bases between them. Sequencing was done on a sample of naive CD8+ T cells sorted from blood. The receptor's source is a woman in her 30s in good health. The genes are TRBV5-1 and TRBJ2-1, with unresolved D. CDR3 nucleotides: TGCGCCAGCAGCTTGTTAGACGATTCCAATGAGCAGTTCTTC. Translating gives CASSLLDDSNEQFF.